This T cell receptor beta chain comes out of a study of vaccination effects on CD4 cells after COVID-19. Study-wide results and limits: The authors studied few convalescent patients and collected no early post-infection timepoints. Common cold coronaviruses were cross-recognized by only 1 of 255 vaccine-induced clones in healthy vaccinees.

Some clones are missing from TCRdb's copy, which holds only in-frame ones; the method was immunoSEQ multiplex PCR. The repertoire holds fewer than 14,000 clones, with roughly 74% as singletons. The CDR3 covers 15 residues. V lost 1 base, J lost 1 base, and 2 bases stayed unmatched. Germline values: CDR1 MGHDK, CDR2 SYGVNS. Sequencing in the ViraFEST assay came after antigen-specific CD4+ T cells had been expanded with viral peptide pools, which were used to stimulate PBMC. The culture ran for approximately 11 days before CD4+ T cells were isolated. The healthy vaccine recipients, who had no prior SARS-CoV-2 infection, showed negative nucleocapsid antibodies. This clone appeared once. Antigen specificity is unknown.

This chain uses TRBV25-1 with TRBJ2-7; 9 bases agree with TRBD1. The source was CD4+ T cells from PBMCs cultured with HCoV-229E spike peptides, collected before COVID-19 vaccination. The clonotype originates from a human donor who received a COVID-19 vaccine. The CDR3 DNA reads TGTGCCAGCAGTGAATGGGGACAGGGTTCCTACGAGCAGTACTTC. Protein: CASSEWGQGSYEQYF.